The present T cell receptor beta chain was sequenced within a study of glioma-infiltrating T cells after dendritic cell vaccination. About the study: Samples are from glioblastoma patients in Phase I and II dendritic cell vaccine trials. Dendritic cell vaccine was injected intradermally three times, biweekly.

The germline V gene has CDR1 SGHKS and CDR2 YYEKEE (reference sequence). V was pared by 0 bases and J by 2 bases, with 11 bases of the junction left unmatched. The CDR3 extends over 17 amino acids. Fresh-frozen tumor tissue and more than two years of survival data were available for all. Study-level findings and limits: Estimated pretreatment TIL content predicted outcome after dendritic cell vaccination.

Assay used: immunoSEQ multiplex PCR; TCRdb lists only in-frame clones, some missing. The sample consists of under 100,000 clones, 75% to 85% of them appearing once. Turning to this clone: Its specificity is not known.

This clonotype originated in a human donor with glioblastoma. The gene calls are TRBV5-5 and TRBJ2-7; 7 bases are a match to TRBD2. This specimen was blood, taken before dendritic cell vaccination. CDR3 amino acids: CASSLGPGGGIAYEQYF. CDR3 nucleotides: TGTGCCAGCAGCTTGGGTCCTGGGGGAGGGATAGCCTACGAGCAGTACTTC.